These 2 T cell receptor beta chains were all obtained from the same sample, sequenced in a study of T cell repertoires in cytomegalovirus infection. One entry per CDR3 protein, called by TCRdb with MiXCR from the reads. The sample yields 150,000 to 200,000 distinct CDR3 sequences, 25% to 30% seen once. The material sequenced was PBMCs. All receptors come from a human donor in good health (CMV status not recorded). Some clones in this sample may be carry-over from other donors' samples.

This clonotype was seen more than once but under ten times. The chain combines TRBV7-2 with TRBJ2-1, with 9 bases lining up with TRBD2. The CDR3 is 15 residues long. V lost 2 bases, J lost 5 bases, and 4 bases stayed unmatched. Germline-derived CDR1 and CDR2 are SGHTA and FQGNSA. The CDR3 sequence is CASSLSGGSHNEQFF. The DNA for the CDR3 is TGTGCCAGCAGCTTAAGCGGGGGGTCACACAATGAGCAGTTCTTC.

The V call is TRBV20-1, the J call TRBJ1-1; 7 bases match TRBD1. The CDR3 is 11 amino acids. Losses at the gene ends were 3 bases for V and 7 bases for J; bases not matched to a gene: 2. In germline, CDR1 is DFQATT, CDR2 SNEGSKA (reference sequence). CDR3 nucleotides: TGCAGTGCTAGGAGACAGGGTGAAGCTTTCTTT. It yields the protein CSARRQGEAFF.